This is a list of T cell receptor beta chains from one sample in a study of CD8+CD57+ T cells in acquired aplastic anemia. From the reads, TCRdb called clonotypes with MiXCR, one entry per CDR3 protein. The sample holds about 220,000 distinct CDR3 sequences, 45% to 50% seen once. Source material: sorted CD4+, CD8+, or CD8+CD57+ T cells (not recorded which) from PBMCs. These receptors all come from a human donor with aplastic anemia. Both conserved end residues are trimmed from each CDR3. Clone sizes are given selectively: once, few, many, or a class where the clone is expanded.

>TRBJ2-7|TRBV5-1|many
ASSDGYVEQY
>TRBJ1-4|TRBV7-8|-
ASSLVLGINEKLF
>TRBJ2-1|TRBV7-2|-
ASSLVDRVINEQF
>TRBJ2-3|TRBV7-9|-
ATGRGIGAISDTQY
>TRBJ2-5|TRBV7-9|-
ASSLGTSGGETQY
>TRBJ2-1|TRBV28|few
ASRRSYNEQF
>TRBJ1-1|TRBV20-1|few
SAARYGYVNTEAF
>TRBJ1-3|TRBV24-1|-
ATSDWAGNTIY
>TRBJ2-3|TRBV24-1|-
ATSDEGGPDTQY
>TRBJ1-1|TRBV7-9|-
ASGTERTGNTEAF
>TRBJ2-7|TRBV29-1|-
SVEGGISGRTYEQY
>TRBJ1-1|TRBV24-1|many
ATSDFHGAEAF
>TRBJ2-3|TRBV6-4|-
ASSDSTGEGEQY
>TRBJ1-1|TRBV4-2|many
ASSPRTGGSDTEAF
>TRBJ2-1|TRBV20-1|many
SAGSMGATYNEQF
>TRBJ1-2|TRBV6-1|few
ASSEAEGAGYGYT
>TRBJ2-3|TRBV7-2|-
ASSLDFTDTQY
>TRBJ1-1|TRBV19|-
ASIKGPGGTEAF
>TRBJ2-4|TRBV20-1|-
SARRPGPTQAKNIQY
>TRBJ2-1|TRBV6-2/TRBV6-3|-
ASSYGRDNEQF
>TRBJ1-6|TRBV19|-
ASSRTGTYSPLH
>TRBJ2-7|TRBV28|many
ASSPPGNYEQY
>TRBJ2-7|TRBV19|many
ASSIASGYEQY
>TRBJ1-1|TRBV7-9|many
ASSKTGGAGTEAF
>TRBJ1-2|TRBV7-9|many
ASSLGGGYGYT
>TRBJ1-6|TRBV5-1|many
ASNPAGEYNSPLH
>TRBJ1-2|TRBV10-3|once
AISYFGKGANSYT
>TRBJ1-1|TRBV20-1|-
SAHLQGVEAF
>TRBJ1-6|TRBV2|-
ASSDGEYSPLH
>TRBJ1-1|TRBV7-3|many
ASSPGVDTEAF
>TRBJ1-1|TRBV7-2|-
ASSQTAAF
>TRBJ2-7|TRBV12-5|many
ASRREDTAVHEQY